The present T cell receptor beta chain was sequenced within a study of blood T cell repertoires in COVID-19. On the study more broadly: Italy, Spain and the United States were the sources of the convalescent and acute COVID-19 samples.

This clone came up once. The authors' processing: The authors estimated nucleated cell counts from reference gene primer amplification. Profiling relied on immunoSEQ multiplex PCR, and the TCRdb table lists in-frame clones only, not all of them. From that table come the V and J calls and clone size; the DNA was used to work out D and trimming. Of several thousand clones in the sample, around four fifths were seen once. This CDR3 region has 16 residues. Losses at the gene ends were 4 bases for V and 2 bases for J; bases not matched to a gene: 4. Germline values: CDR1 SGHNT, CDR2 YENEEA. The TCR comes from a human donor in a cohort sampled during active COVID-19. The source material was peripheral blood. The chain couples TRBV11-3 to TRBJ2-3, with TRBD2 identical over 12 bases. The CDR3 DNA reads TGTGCCAGCAGCTCATGGACTAGCGGGGACACAGATACGCAGTATTTT. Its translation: CASSSWTSGDTDTQYF.